The 21 T cell receptor beta chains below all came from one sample that was sequenced in a study of TIL therapy for anti-PD-1-resistant metastatic lung cancer. Sequencing used immunoSEQ v3. Repertoires were generated with immunoSEQ multiplex PCR, while TCRdb's copy carries only in-frame clones and drops some. The table has tens of thousands of clones, 55% to 75% seen once. The time point here: pre-treatment sample, taken before nivolumab and TIL therapy. The input for sequencing was blood, taken at baseline. These receptors all stem from a person aged 25 to 80 with non-small cell lung cancer.

The genes are TRBV2 and TRBJ2-3; D ambiguous. V was trimmed by 2 bases and J by 4 bases, leaving 7 bases between them. The germline CDR1 and CDR2 sequences are SNHLY and FYNNEI. This CDR3 has 13 amino acids. For the CDR3, the DNA is TGTGCCAGCAGTGAACGGCCAGCAGATACGCAGTATTTT. Protein: CASSERPADTQYF.

The table lists this clone with a count of one. The V gene is TRBV5-1, the J gene TRBJ2-2; 8 nucleotides align to TRBD2. The CDR3 loop spans 16 amino acids. Trimming at V came to 4 bases and at J to 5 bases, leaving 10 bases not matched to a gene. Germline assignment: CDR1 SGHRS and CDR2 YFSETQ. In nucleotides, the CDR3 is TGCGCCAGCAGCCCCATAGTCGCGGGGGGTACCGGGGAGCTGTTTTTT. It translates to CASSPIVAGGTGELFF. Drawing the rest from reference TRBV5-1 and TRBJ2-2, the complete variable domain is KAGVTQTPRYLIKTRGQQVTLSCSPISGHRSVSWYQQTPGQGLQFLFEYFSETQRNKGNFPGRFSGRQFSNSRSEMNVSTLELGDSALYLCASSPIVAGGTGELFFGEGSRLTVL.

This sequence joins TRBV15 and TRBJ1-1; TRBD1 aligns across 7 bases. The germline CDR1 and CDR2 sequences are LNHNV and YYDKDF (reference sequence). The CDR3 sequence is 15 residues long. V was clipped by 2 bases and J by 2 bases; unmatched bases: 5. CDR3: CATSRLTGHNTEAFF. The CDR3 nucleotides read TGTGCCACCAGCAGACTGACAGGGCATAACACTGAAGCTTTCTTT.

The rearrangement uses TRBV6-5 and TRBJ2-4; tentatively, D is TRBD1 or TRBD2 (5 bases each). CDR3 length: 15 amino acids. V gave up 5 bases and J gave up 0 bases, with 11 bases separating them. Per germline, CDR1 MNHEY and CDR2 SVGAGI. CDR3 sequence (DNA): TGTGCCAGCAGTCAGGGACGAAAAGCCAAAAACATTCAGTACTTC. Its translation: CASSQGRKAKNIQYF.

This clone was counted between two and nine times. V gene TRBV5-6 combines with J gene TRBJ2-6; D remains unclear. The CDR3 consists of 17 residues. With 0 bases removed from V and 2 bases from J, the gap between germline ends came to 12 bases. The germline V gene has CDR1 SGHDT and CDR2 YYEEEE. CDR3 nucleotide sequence: TGTGCCAGCAGCTTGGACCCCGCGGTAGCTGGGGCCAACGTCCTGACTTTC. Protein sequence: CASSLDPAVAGANVLTF.

This clone was counted only a few times. The chain combines TRBV4-1 with TRBJ2-3; 8 positions agree with TRBD2. The V and J ends lost 4 bases and 3 bases, in that order; junction bases with no gene match: 6. Germline CDR1 MGHRA, CDR2 YSYEKL. This CDR3 contains 15 residues. CDR3 sequence reads: CASSPAGEDTDTQYF. In DNA form, the CDR3 reads TGCGCCAGCAGCCCAGCGGGAGAGGATACAGATACGCAGTATTTT.

The chain combines TRBV19 with TRBJ1-5; D gene ambiguous. V lost 8 bases to trimming and J lost 7 bases, with 21 bases between them. Germline CDR1 is LNHDA and CDR2 is SQIVND (reference sequence). The CDR3 consists of 15 residues. The CDR3 is CASSLTGGSGQPQHF. The CDR3 DNA sequence: TGTGCCAGTTCTTTGACGGGTGGTTCGGGACAGCCCCAGCATTTT.

The V call is TRBV10-3, the J call TRBJ1-4; the D is unclear. CDR1 and CDR2 (germline): ENHRY, SYGVKD. V shed 0 bases and J shed 6 bases, with 14 bases lying between them. This CDR3 has 16 amino acids. CDR3 in DNA: TGTGCCATCAGTGAGTCTTCCCGGTGGTCGGATGAAAAACTGTTTTTT. It yields the protein CAISESSRWSDEKLFF.

The V gene is TRBV29-1, the J gene TRBJ2-2; 8 bases agree with TRBD2. Germline V gene sequence: CDR1 SQVTM, CDR2 ANQGSEA. With 1 base clipped from V and 1 base from J, the junction kept 8 bases outside the gene matches. The CDR3 spans 17 residues. CDR3: CSVEGRKREGNTGELFF. CDR3 nucleotide sequence: TGCAGCGTTGAAGGCAGAAAACGGGAGGGGAACACCGGGGAGCTGTTTTTT.

This clone was seen only a few times. The chain is built from TRBV29-1 and TRBJ2-2; D possibly corresponds to TRBD1 (5 bases). V was pared by 6 bases and J by 0 bases, with 11 bases between. The CDR3 sequence is 14 residues long. The germline gives CDR1 SQVTM, CDR2 ANQGSEA. CDR3 loop: CSVVGHSNTGELFF. DNA of the CDR3: TGCAGCGTAGTCGGACACTCGAACACCGGGGAGCTGTTTTTT.

V usage is TRBV30 and J usage is TRBJ1-5; weak D call: TRBD1 (6 bases). CDR1 and CDR2 (germline): GTSNPN, SVGIG (reference sequence). The V and J ends lost 3 bases and 3 bases respectively, with 9 bases between them. The CDR3 spans 13 residues. CDR3 region: CAWSWTDNQPQHF. CDR3 DNA: TGTGCCTGGAGCTGGACAGACAATCAGCCCCAGCATTTT.

J is TRBJ2-3 and V is TRBV29-1; D unclear. Trimming cost V 5 bases and J 3 bases, with 12 bases left between them. This CDR3 spans 13 amino acids. Germline V gene data show CDR1 as SQVTM and CDR2 as ANQGSEA. The DNA of the CDR3 is TGCAGCGTTCTTTTGGCTGGAACAGATACGCAGTATTTT. It codes for CSVLLAGTDTQYF.

The gene calls are TRBV4-1 and TRBJ1-6, with 9 bases that match TRBD1. The V segment lost 4 bases and the J segment 8 bases; nucleotides outside the gene matches: 9. Germline V gives CDR1 MGHRA, CDR2 YSYEKL. This CDR3 contains 16 residues. The CDR3 is CASSPSDRGYDSPLHF. The CDR3 DNA reads as TGCGCCAGCAGCCCGTCGGACAGGGGCTACGATTCACCCCTCCACTTT.

The CDR3 region is CASSSRQGHTDTQYF. The CDR3 coding sequence is TGTGCCAGCAGCTCCCGACAGGGACACACAGATACGCAGTATTTT. V usage is TRBV5-4 and J usage is TRBJ2-3; 7 nucleotides agree with TRBD1. Trimming cost V 3 bases and J 2 bases; bases outside gene matches: 6. The CDR3 extends over 15 amino acids. From germline, CDR1 is SGHNT and CDR2 YYREEE (reference sequence).

The rearrangement uses TRBV2 and TRBJ1-4; 10 bases line up with TRBD1. The germline V gene has CDR1 SNHLY and CDR2 FYNNEI. This CDR3 has 14 residues. Trimming cost V 7 bases and J 5 bases; bases outside gene matches: 4. CDR3 nucleotide sequence: TGTGCCAGCAAAGTGGGACAGGGGAATGAAAAACTGTTTTTT. Translation gives CASKVGQGNEKLFF.

The chain uses TRBV9 and TRBJ2-7, with TRBD2 as a possible D gene (5 bases). The length of the CDR3 is 15 residues. Germline V gene lookup returns CDR1 SGDLS and CDR2 YYNGEE. V gave up 4 bases and J gave up 1 base, with 15 bases separating them. The CDR3 DNA follows: TGTGCCAGCAGCCCCCGGGGTAGGAATTCCTACGAGCAGTACTTC. This translates into CASSPRGRNSYEQYF. Full variable domain (missing parts from reference TRBV9 and TRBJ2-7): DSGVTQTPKHLITATGQRVTLRCSPRSGDLSVYWYQQSLDQGLQFLIQYYNGEERAKGNILERFSAQQFPDLHSELNLSSLELGDSALYFCASSPRGRNSYEQYFGPGTRLTVT.

This clone was seen only a few times. The chain joins TRBV30 to TRBJ2-3; no clear D gene. Trimming took off 0 bases at V and 4 bases at J, with 8 bases between the two ends. The germline CDR1 and CDR2 sequences are GTSNPN and SVGIG (reference sequence). The CDR3 totals 13 residues. The CDR3 DNA is TGTGCCTGGAGTGTCGTGGGCCCAGATACGCAGTATTTT. Its translation is CAWSVVGPDTQYF.

The rearrangement links TRBV2 to TRBJ1-5; the D gene is possibly TRBD1 (6 bases). CDR3 length: 15 amino acids. CDR1 is SNHLY and CDR2 is FYNNEI in the germline V gene. Trimming took 7 bases from V and 9 from J, leaving 22 bases between them. The CDR3 sequence: CASTGRGGGSTPQHF. The CDR3 DNA reads TGTGCCAGCACGGGGCGGGGAGGGGGATCAACGCCCCAGCATTTT.

J is TRBJ2-5 and V is TRBV6-5; TRBD2 aligns across 8 bases. The last part of the DNA fits TRBJ2-7 better; the J call may be wrong. This CDR3 spans 14 amino acids. Germline loops: CDR1 MNHEY, CDR2 SVGAGI. The CDR3 reads CASSTSGSSYEQYF. The CDR3 nucleotides are TGTGCCAGCAGCACGAGCGGGAGTTCCTACGAGCAGTACTTC.

CDR3 loop: CAWMDGTWGYTF. CDR3 nucleotide sequence: TGTGCCTGGATGGACGGCACTTGGGGCTACACCTTC. J is TRBJ1-2 and V is TRBV30; D is undetermined. V was pared by 4 bases and J by 8 bases, with 14 bases between. This CDR3 comprises 12 residues. Germline assignment: CDR1 GTSNPN and CDR2 SVGIG (reference sequence).

The CDR3 region has the DNA TGTGCCAGCAGGCCCACAGGAGGCGAGACCCAGTACTTC. Translation gives CASRPTGGETQYF. The rearrangement links TRBV7-6 to TRBJ2-5, with D perhaps being TRBD1 or TRBD2 (5 bases each). This CDR3 comprises 13 residues. The V gene's germline CDR1 is SGHVS and CDR2 FNYEAQ. V was cut by 6 bases and J by 5 bases, with 13 bases left in between.